This T cell receptor beta chain emerged from a study of CD8 T cells in Susac syndrome. The study, taken as a whole, reports: A relatively small number of individuals underwent TCR sequencing and HLA analysis.

Healthy donors constituted the controls, which were matched for age and sex. TEMRA cells were FACS-enriched, unlike CD8+ and CD4+ T cells, which were negatively isolated. Concerning this clonotype: Its target is unknown.

Germline V CDR1 and CDR2: MNHNS, SASEGT. V shed 2 bases and J shed 2 bases, with 11 bases lying between them. The CDR3 is 15 amino acids. Random hexamers were used to reverse transcribe the RNA input (about 0.5 to 1 ug). Across 54 Vbeta and 13 Jbeta, TCR beta CDR3 was amplified with immunoSEQ multiplex PCR. MiXCR, applied by TCRdb to the immunoSEQ multiplex PCR reads, yields one record per CDR3 protein. This sample yields some 180,000 distinct CDR3 sequences, of which approximately 95% are seen a single time; about 0.1% belongs to the top ten. The V and J genes are TRBV6-1 and TRBJ2-3; D might be TRBD1 (6 bases). This sequence was found in a human donor in good health. Sequenced sample: CD4+ T cells from PBMCs. This CDR3 reads CASSEIWTDTDTQYF. The DNA of the CDR3 is TGTGCCAGCAGTGAAATTTGGACAGACACAGATACGCAGTATTTT.